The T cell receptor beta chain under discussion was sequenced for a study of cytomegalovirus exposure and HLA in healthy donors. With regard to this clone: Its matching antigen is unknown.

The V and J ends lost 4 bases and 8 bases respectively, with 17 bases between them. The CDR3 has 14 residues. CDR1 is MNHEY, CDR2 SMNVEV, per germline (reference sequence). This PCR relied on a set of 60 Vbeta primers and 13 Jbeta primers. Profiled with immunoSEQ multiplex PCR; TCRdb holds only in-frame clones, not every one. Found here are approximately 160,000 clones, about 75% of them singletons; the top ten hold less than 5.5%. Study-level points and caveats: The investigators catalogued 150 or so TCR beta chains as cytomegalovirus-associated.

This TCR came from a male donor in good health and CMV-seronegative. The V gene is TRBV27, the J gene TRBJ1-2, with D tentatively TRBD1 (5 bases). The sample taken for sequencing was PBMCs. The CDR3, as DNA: TGTGCCAGCAGTTCAAACGATGACAGAAGGGGCTACACCTTC. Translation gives CASSSNDDRRGYTF.